The source of this T cell receptor beta chain is a study of blood T cell repertoires in COVID-19. In the study overall: PBMCs, B-cell-depleted T cells, or T cells provided the cDNA or gDNA that made up the material.

The Seattle patients joined while their infection was active and were tracked longitudinally afterward. Repertoires were generated with immunoSEQ multiplex PCR, while TCRdb's copy carries only in-frame clones and drops some. The repertoire holds a few hundred thousand clones, with nearly 90% as singletons. V lost 0 bases, J lost 1 base, and 13 bases lay in between. The germline V gene encodes CDR1 LNHNV and CDR2 YYDKDF (reference sequence). The CDR3 length is 16 residues. This clone was seen once. The origin of this receptor is a woman aged 40 to 55 with COVID-19, enrolled during active disease. The sequenced material came from peripheral blood. This sequence joins TRBV15 and TRBJ2-7; D is perhaps TRBD1 (5 bases). The CDR3 coding sequence is TGTGCCACCAGCAGAGATATAGGGGCAGGGTCCTACGAGCAGTACTTC. Amino acid sequence: CATSRDIGAGSYEQYF.